A selection of T cell receptor beta chains follows, all from one sample in a study of T cells in Graves' hyperthyroidism and ophthalmopathy. TCRdb ran MiXCR on the multiplex PCR reads and lists one entry per CDR3 protein. This table has 530,000 or so distinct CDR3 sequences, 17% appearing once. The specimen was blood. These receptors originate from a woman aged 18-30 years with Graves' ophthalmopathy. The CDR3 runs from the conserved cysteine through the conserved F or W. The D gene is left open where the match is weak. A clone size is listed for some rows: how often the clone was seen (once, few, many), or a class if it is expanded.

many	TRBV7-6	TRBD1	TRBJ2-5	TGTGCCAGCAGCTTACACGGACAGGGGCCAGGGGAGACCCAGTACTTC	CASSLHGQGPGETQYF
many	TRBV27	TRBD2	TRBJ2-1	TGTGCCAGCAACCGTCGACCGGGACTAGCGTATAATGAGCAGTTCTTC	CASNRRPGLAYNEQFF
many	TRBV27	NA	TRBJ1-1	TGTGCCAGCAGTACCCCCCGCGCCGGCCACGAAGCTTTCTTT	CASSTPRAGHEAFF
NA	TRBV7-6	TRBD1	TRBJ2-5	TGTGCCAGCAGCTTAGCGTTCAACAGGGGGCAAGAGACCCAGTACTTC	CASSLAFNRGQETQYF
once	TRBV5-4	NA	TRBJ2-5	TGTGCCAGCGGCTCACTTACAGGGATCCAAGAGACCCAGTACTTC	CASGSLTGIQETQYF
few	TRBV7-9	TRBD1	TRBJ1-6	TGTGCCAGCAGCTCACAGGGGAGGGATTCACCCCTCCACTTT	CASSSQGRDSPLHF
many	TRBV7-2	NA	TRBJ2-1	TGTGCCAGCAGCCGCGTCGAGGGTTCAGGCAATGAGCAGTTCTTC	CASSRVEGSGNEQFF
many	TRBV4-1	TRBD1	TRBJ1-1	TGCGCCAGCAGCCAAGGGAGACAGGACAGGACTGAAGCTTTCTTT	CASSQGRQDRTEAFF
many	TRBV4-1	TRBD2	TRBJ2-1	TGCGCCAGCAGTGCACCGACGACTAGCGGATACAATGAGCAGTTCTTC	CASSAPTTSGYNEQFF
many	TRBV5-1	NA	TRBJ2-5	TGCGCCAGCAGCTGGCCAACGGGGGCGGGCGAAGAGACCCAGTACTTC	CASSWPTGAGEETQYF
many	TRBV20-1	TRBD2	TRBJ2-3	TGCAGTGCTAGAAGGGGGACTAGCGGGAGCACAGATACGCAGTATTTT	CSARRGTSGSTDTQYF
NA	TRBV12-3/TRBV12-4	NA	TRBJ1-4	TGTGCCAGCAGTTTAGGGGGAGGTGCTAATGAAAAACTGTTTTTT	CASSLGGGANEKLFF
NA	TRBV24-1	NA	TRBJ2-2	TGTGCCACCAGTGGAGGGGCCAGGGAGCTGTTTTTT	CATSGGARELFF
few	TRBV9	NA	TRBJ1-1	TGTGCCAGCAGCGTAGACGGAGGACTGAACACTGAAGCTTTCTTT	CASSVDGGLNTEAFF